The 23 T cell receptor beta chains in this list originate from one sample, sequenced in a study of blood T cells in healthy people across ages. Then a second PCR, running roughly 6 to 11 cycles, was carried out with a sample-barcoded 5' primer and a J-beta primer mix. TCRdb processed the 5' RACE reads anew with MiXCR; each CDR3 protein has one entry. This sample carries roughly 800,000 distinct CDR3 sequences, about 37% of them seen once, and the ten largest clones take about an eighth. The sample consisted of blood. The receptors were gathered from a man younger than 30 in good health.

To note about this clonotype: It may be a read error: a sequence one base away is much more abundant. The genes are TRBV12-3 or TRBV12-4 and TRBJ1-4; D is possibly TRBD1 (6 bases). Trimming left V 5 bases short and J 8 bases short, with 15 bases between. The length of the CDR3 is 14 residues. The CDR3 DNA reads as TGTGCCAGCAGTGCCCAGGGTCAGGGGGAAAAACTGTTTTTT. This sequence encodes CASSAQGQGEKLFF.

The rearrangement links TRBV6-5 to TRBJ2-6; D gene unclear. The V end was cut by 8 bases, the J end by 4 bases, with 9 bases between. CDR3 length: 13 amino acids. CDR1 MNHEY and CDR2 SVGAGI come from the germline V gene. In DNA form, the CDR3 reads TGTGCCAGCCGCTCTGACGGGGCCAACGTCCTGACTTTC. Encoded protein: CASRSDGANVLTF.

Note on this clonotype: Germline and junction disagree at one end, which may indicate a read error. The genes are TRBV4-3 and TRBJ2-1; D is unresolved. The CDR3 runs to 12 residues. Per germline, CDR1 LGHNA and CDR2 YSLEER. CDR3 sequence reads: CASGHMGNEQFF. Here the CDR3 DNA reads TGCGCCAGCGGCCACATGGGGAATGAGCAGTTCTTC.

This clonotype was seen repeatedly, ten times or more. The gene calls are TRBV9 and TRBJ2-1; D ambiguous. With 4 bases removed from V and 10 bases from J, the gap between germline ends came to 9 bases. The CDR3 consists of 11 residues. Germline V gene data show CDR1 as SGDLS and CDR2 as YYNGEE. CDR3: CASSSISEQFF. CDR3 in DNA: TGTGCCAGCAGCTCCATTAGCGAGCAGTTCTTC. The whole variable domain, remainder taken from reference TRBV9 and TRBJ2-1, is DSGVTQTPKHLITATGQRVTLRCSPRSGDLSVYWYQQSLDQGLQFLIQYYNGEERAKGNILERFSAQQFPDLHSELNLSSLELGDSALYFCASSSISEQFFGPGTRLTVL.

CDR3 sequence reads: CASSLLRGPYGYTF. The CDR3 DNA follows: TGTGCCAGCAGTTTATTAAGGGGGCCCTATGGCTACACCTTC. This chain connects TRBV12-3 or TRBV12-4 to TRBJ1-2, with 7 nucleotides matching TRBD1. Unmatched junction bases numbered 4, after V lost 2 bases and J lost 4 bases. The CDR3 runs to 14 residues.

Remarks on this clonotype: One base away lies a much larger clone, so this may be a sequencing read error. This sequence joins TRBV10-3 and TRBJ2-7; 9 bases match TRBD1. The V gene's germline CDR1 is ENHRY and CDR2 SYGVKD. The length of the CDR3 is 16 residues. V shed 7 bases, J shed 7 bases, and the junction held 17 bases outside the gene matches. CDR3 sequence reads: CAIKGGPGTGNNEQYF. The CDR3 bases are TGTGCCATCAAGGGGGGGCCCGGGACAGGGAACAATGAGCAGTACTTC.

This clonotype has just a few counts. This sequence joins TRBV12-3 or TRBV12-4 and TRBJ2-5, with TRBD2 as a possible D gene (6 bases). CDR3 length equals 13 residues. V dropped 7 bases and J dropped 6 bases, with 15 bases sitting between them. CDR3 nucleotide sequence: TGTGCCAGCACCCCGGGACTGGGAAAGACCCAGTACTTC. It translates to CASTPGLGKTQYF.

This clonotype was counted between two and nine times. This chain joins TRBV12-3 or TRBV12-4 and TRBJ1-4; D not certain. Trimming removed 4 bases from V and 0 bases from J, with 6 bases in between. This CDR3 is 14 amino acids long. CDR3 sequence reads: CASSSTATNEKLFF. The CDR3 DNA reads as TGTGCCAGCAGTTCCACAGCAACTAATGAAAAACTGTTTTTT.

Of note for this clonotype: A read error may explain this, as a much larger clone is one base away. The chain couples TRBV2 to TRBJ1-1, with D possibly TRBD1 on 5 matching bases. CDR3 length: 16 amino acids. The germline CDR1 and CDR2 sequences are SNHLY and FYNNEI. The CDR3 reads CANSDAGKGLLYEAFF. DNA of the CDR3: TGTGCCAACAGTGATGCGGGGAAGGGGCTCCTGTATGAAGCTTTCTTT.

This clonotype was recorded many times. The chain employs TRBV14 and TRBJ2-1; D tentatively fits TRBD1 or TRBD2 (7 bases each). The CDR3 has 14 residues. In germline, CDR1 is SGHDN, CDR2 FVKESK. V was clipped by 8 bases and J by 3 bases, with 14 bases between them. The CDR3 DNA follows: TGTGCCAGCGGGGGGGGGACAGTCTACAATGAGCAGTTCTTC. As protein: CASGGGTVYNEQFF.

The genes are TRBV4-1 and TRBJ2-3; 11 nucleotides agree with TRBD2. Germline CDR1 is MGHRA and CDR2 is YSYEKL. The CDR3 extends over 15 amino acids. V dropped 1 base and J dropped 7; count of bases not matched to a gene: 4. CDR3 protein: CASSQVTSGRYTQYF. For the CDR3, the DNA is TGCGCCAGCAGCCAAGTCACTAGCGGGAGATATACGCAGTATTTT.

V is TRBV7-9 and J is TRBJ1-4; TRBD1 might be the D (5 bases). This CDR3 has 13 residues. Trimming cost V 5 bases and J 4 bases, with 8 bases left between them. CDR1 SEHNR and CDR2 FQNEAQ come from the germline V gene (reference sequence). CDR3 sequence reads: CASSPGSNEKLFF. CDR3 bases: TGTGCCAGCAGCCCAGGGAGTAATGAAAAACTGTTTTTT.

This clonotype was detected only a few times. This sequence joins TRBV18 and TRBJ2-7; D perhaps matches TRBD1 (6 bases). This CDR3 is built from 12 residues. Trimming stripped 5 bases from V and 4 bases from J, with 9 bases between. Germline V lookup: CDR1 KGHSH, CDR2 LQKENI. CDR3 nucleotides: TGTGCCAGCTCAACAGGGCGATACGAGCAGTACTTC. Protein: CASSTGRYEQYF.

With respect to this clonotype: Compared with germline, one end of the junction differs, possibly owing to a read error. This chain links TRBV20-1 with TRBJ2-7, with 13 bases identical to TRBD2. CDR1 and CDR2 from the germline V gene are DFQATT and SNEGSKA (reference sequence). The CDR3 length is 20 residues. The CDR3 spells CSARELLKILAGGPSSEQYF. DNA of the CDR3: TGCAGTGCTAGGGAACTACTCAAAATACTAGCGGGAGGGCCTTCCTCCGAGCAGTACTTC.

This chain connects TRBV7-8 to TRBJ1-2; no clear D gene. This CDR3 is built from 13 residues. Germline assignment: CDR1 SGHVS and CDR2 FQNEAQ. Trimming removed 4 bases from V and 2 bases from J, with 8 bases in between. Here the CDR3 DNA reads TGTGCCAGCAGCTCAGAAAAAAACTATGGCTACACCTTC. Amino acids: CASSSEKNYGYTF. Full variable domain (rest looked up from reference TRBV7-8 and TRBJ1-2): GAGVSQSPRYKVAKRGQDVALRCDPISGHVSLFWYQQALGQGPEFLTYFQNEAQLDKSGLPSDRFFAERPEGSVSTLKIQRTQQEDSAVYLCASSSEKNYGYTFGSGTRLTVV.

The rearrangement joins TRBV4-3 to TRBJ1-2, with D hard to call. Germline assignment: CDR1 LGHNA and CDR2 YSLEER. This CDR3 is built from 14 residues. The V end was cut by 0 bases, the J end by 4 bases, with 9 bases between. CDR3 DNA: TGCGCCAGCAGCCAAGATCGGTTTTCCTATGGCTACACCTTC. It specifies CASSQDRFSYGYTF.

This clonotype was counted many times. This sequence joins TRBV4-3 and TRBJ2-1; TRBD2 agrees at 9 bases. This CDR3 contains 17 residues. The germline CDR1 and CDR2 sequences are LGHNA and YSLEER. V lost 0 bases to trimming and J lost 4 bases; unmatched junction nucleotides: 7. The CDR3, as DNA: TGCGCCAGCAGCCAAGATCGTAGTAGCGGGGGATACAATGAGCAGTTCTTC. It specifies CASSQDRSSGGYNEQFF.

The genes are TRBV7-2 and TRBJ1-1; possibly TRBD1 for D (5 bases). Germline V lookup: CDR1 SGHTA, CDR2 FQGNSA. The CDR3 contains 14 residues. Trimming took 5 bases from V and 7 from J, leaving 17 bases between them. The chain's CDR3 is CASSRKNTGDEAFF. The CDR3 region has the DNA TGTGCCAGCAGCCGAAAAAATACAGGTGATGAAGCTTTCTTT.

This chain links TRBV4-3 with TRBJ2-3; 9 bases line up with TRBD2. Germline CDR1 reads LGHNA; CDR2 reads YSLEER. This CDR3 contains 16 residues. Trimming cost V 0 bases and J 2 bases; bases outside gene matches: 3. The CDR3 loop is CASSQDLAGDTDTQYF. CDR3 DNA sequence: TGCGCCAGCAGCCAAGATTTAGCGGGAGACACAGATACGCAGTATTTT.

This sequence joins TRBV20-1 and TRBJ1-2; the D is unclear. The CDR3 runs 12 residues. V was shortened by 4 bases and J by 3 bases, with 9 bases between the two germline ends. Germline loops: CDR1 DFQATT, CDR2 SNEGSKA (reference sequence). The CDR3 is CSANEGYYGYTF. DNA for the CDR3: TGCAGTGCTAATGAGGGATACTATGGCTACACCTTC.

The chain employs TRBV15 and TRBJ1-4; TRBD1 matches 7 bases. This CDR3 has 15 residues. CDR1 is LNHNV, CDR2 YYDKDF, per germline (reference sequence). V was clipped by 2 bases and J by 5 bases; unmatched bases: 5. The CDR3 nucleotides are TGTGCCACCAGCAGAAGACAGGGAGTGAATGAAAAACTGTTTTTT. Translated: CATSRRQGVNEKLFF.

Only a few counts were recorded for this clonotype. The chain recombines TRBV5-1 with TRBJ2-1, with 8 bases identical to TRBD2. The CDR3 runs 15 residues. From germline, CDR1 is SGHRS and CDR2 YFSETQ. V lost 5 bases and J lost 0; bases outside the gene matches: 4. DNA of the CDR3: TGCGCCAGCAGACTTAGCGGGGCCTCCTACAATGAGCAGTTCTTC. This codes for CASRLSGASYNEQFF.

The chain's CDR3 is CSARDHRASGANVLTF. The CDR3, as DNA: TGCAGTGCTAGAGATCACCGGGCCTCCGGGGCCAACGTCCTGACTTTC. This chain links TRBV20-1 with TRBJ2-6; D is uncertain. This CDR3 is 16 amino acids long. Trimming removed 0 bases from V and 4 bases from J, with 13 bases in between. Per germline, CDR1 DFQATT and CDR2 SNEGSKA (reference sequence).